Below, 18 T cell receptor beta chains from the same sample are listed, as sequenced in a study of cytomegalovirus exposure and HLA in healthy donors. In the PCR, 60 Vbeta and 13 Jbeta primers were used. Generated by immunoSEQ multiplex PCR, the TCRdb table keeps only in-frame clones and is missing some. The table lists about 120,000 clones, 74% of them singletons, with around 4.2% in the top ten. The sample taken for sequencing was PBMCs. The origin of the receptors is a woman between 40 and 55 years old in good health and CMV-seropositive.

The J gene is TRBJ1-3, the V gene TRBV19; D is unclear. This CDR3 is built from 16 residues. Germline V lookup: CDR1 LNHDA, CDR2 SQIVND (reference sequence). Trimming removed 0 bases at V and 0 bases at J, with 9 bases between. This CDR3 reads CASSIEGQLSGNTIYF. The CDR3 DNA reads TGTGCCAGTAGTATAGAGGGCCAGCTCTCTGGAAACACCATATATTTT.

The chain has TRBV6-5 and TRBJ1-3; 9 bases are a match to TRBD1. Per the germline V gene, CDR1 is MNHEY and CDR2 is SVGAGI. V trimming: 4 bases; J trimming: 1 base; junction bases outside the gene matches: 5. This CDR3 comprises 16 residues. CDR3 in amino acids: CASSSGTGRSGNTIYF. The CDR3 DNA sequence: TGTGCCAGCAGTTCCGGGACAGGGAGGTCTGGAAACACCATATATTTT.

The chain employs TRBV27 and TRBJ1-1; 9 bases are shared with TRBD1. The CDR3 has 15 residues. CDR1 is MNHEY and CDR2 is SMNVEV in the germline V gene (reference sequence). V was pared by 3 bases and J by 5 bases, with 7 bases of the junction left unmatched. In nucleotides, the CDR3 is TGTGCCAGCAGTTTGGGATCGACAGGGGGAACTGAAGCTTTCTTT. This encodes CASSLGSTGGTEAFF.

This sequence joins TRBV19 and TRBJ2-7; a weak D match, TRBD1 (6 bases). V was trimmed by 8 bases and J by 2 bases, leaving 13 bases between them. Per the germline V gene, CDR1 is LNHDA and CDR2 is SQIVND (reference sequence). The CDR3 has 13 amino acids. CDR3 in DNA: TGTGCCAGTTCAGGGGTCCCCACCTACGAGCAGTACTTC. Translating gives CASSGVPTYEQYF.

The chain employs TRBV14 and TRBJ2-7; perhaps TRBD1 as D (6 bases). The germline V gene encodes CDR1 SGHDN and CDR2 FVKESK. With 3 bases removed from V and 3 bases from J, the gap between germline ends came to 9 bases. CDR3 size: 13 residues. The CDR3 reads CASSQDRFYEQYF. For the CDR3, the DNA is TGTGCCAGCAGCCAGGACAGATTCTACGAGCAGTACTTC.

This clone was seen a handful of times. The V gene is TRBV2, the J gene TRBJ1-4; D ambiguous. In germline, CDR1 is SNHLY, CDR2 FYNNEI. Trimming shortened V by 4 bases and J by 7 bases, and 4 bases separated the two germline ends. The CDR3 length is 11 residues. The CDR3 nucleotides are TGTGCCAGCAGTGCCTTTGAAAAACTGTTTTTT. This gives the protein CASSAFEKLFF.

V is TRBV5-1 and J is TRBJ2-1; D gene ambiguous. This CDR3 is 17 amino acids long. The germline CDR1 and CDR2 sequences are SGHRS and YFSETQ. The V and J ends lost 4 bases and 6 bases respectively, with 23 bases between them. This chain's CDR3 is CASSPLPRHLLSNEQFF. The CDR3 DNA sequence: TGCGCCAGCAGCCCCCTCCCAAGGCACCTACTAAGCAATGAGCAGTTCTTC.

The rearrangement joins TRBV5-4 to TRBJ1-1, with 9 bases matching TRBD1. CDR3 length equals 14 residues. V was clipped by 0 bases and J by 8 bases; unmatched bases: 5. The germline V gene has CDR1 SGHNT and CDR2 YYREEE (reference sequence). The CDR3 sequence: CASSLEGTGPEAFF. CDR3 coding DNA: TGTGCCAGCAGCTTGGAAGGGACAGGGCCGGAAGCTTTCTTT.

The V gene is TRBV11-3, the J gene TRBJ1-1, with a possible D match to TRBD1 (5 bases). CDR1 is SGHNT, CDR2 YENEEA, per germline. The ends were cut back, 6 bases at V and 6 bases at J, with 14 bases in the middle. The CDR3 is 13 amino acids. CDR3 sequence: CASRMTEISEAFF. CDR3 sequence (DNA): TGTGCCAGCAGGATGACAGAAATCTCTGAAGCTTTCTTT. The full variable domain, with the rest looked up from reference TRBV11-3 and TRBJ1-1, is EAGVVQSPRYKIIEKKQPVAFWCNPISGHNTLYWYLQNLGQGPELLIRYENEEAVDDSQLPKDRFSAERLKGVDSTLKIQPAELGDSAVYLCASRMTEISEAFFGQGTRLTVV.

The chain joins TRBV10-1 to TRBJ2-5, with 10 positions matching TRBD2. CDR3 size: 19 residues. V gave up 9 bases and J gave up 0 bases; unmatched junction bases: 19. The germline V gene encodes CDR1 WNHNN and CDR2 SYGVQD (reference sequence). Here the CDR3 DNA reads TGCGCCAGATTTAGCGGGGGGTCACGATTCCATTGGTACCAAGAGACCCAGTACTTC. Encoded protein: CARFSGGSRFHWYQETQYF.

The genes are TRBV7-6 and TRBJ2-7; the match to TRBD2 covers 7 bases. Germline V gene sequence: CDR1 SGHVS, CDR2 FNYEAQ. V was pared by 5 bases and J by 1 base, with 5 bases of the junction left unmatched. The CDR3 totals 14 residues. The CDR3 DNA reads as TGTGCCAGCAGCCGCGGGGGACTATCCTACGAGCAGTACTTC. The encoded protein is CASSRGGLSYEQYF.

The rearrangement joins TRBV18 to TRBJ1-5; D possibly corresponds to TRBD1 (5 bases). Deletions cut 2 bases from V and 0 bases from J, with 14 bases between. There are 17 residues in the CDR3. The germline gives CDR1 KGHSH, CDR2 LQKENI. The CDR3 nucleotides read TGTGCCAGCTCACCATTTTGGCAGGGTTATAGCAATCAGCCCCAGCATTTT. Translating it yields CASSPFWQGYSNQPQHF.

This chain links TRBV10-3 with TRBJ1-1, with 8 bases lining up with TRBD1. Germline CDR1 reads ENHRY; CDR2 reads SYGVKD. Germline trimming cut 6 bases from V and 4 bases from J; bases unmatched to any gene: 4. The CDR3 runs 13 residues. The CDR3, as DNA: TGTGCCATCAGCACCACAGGGGGCACTGAAGCTTTCTTT. It specifies CAISTTGGTEAFF.

V gene TRBV27 combines with J gene TRBJ2-5, with D perhaps TRBD1 (7 bases). CDR3 length: 15 amino acids. Germline CDR1 and CDR2: MNHEY and SMNVEV (reference sequence). V dropped 3 bases and J dropped 4 bases, with 15 bases sitting between them. CDR3 DNA sequence: TGTGCCAGCAGTTTTGGAGGGACAGTACGAGAGACCCAGTACTTC. Protein sequence: CASSFGGTVRETQYF.

The chain uses TRBV7-2 and TRBJ2-3, with D tentatively TRBD2 (5 bases). The germline V gene has CDR1 SGHTA and CDR2 FQGNSA. Deletions cut 0 bases from V and 5 bases from J, with 18 bases between. The CDR3 contains 17 residues. The CDR3 spells CASSLARTGSPGDTQYF. The CDR3 DNA reads TGTGCCAGCAGCTTAGCGCGGACGGGGAGTCCGGGAGATACGCAGTATTTT.

This chain joins TRBV18 and TRBJ1-2, with a tentative D call TRBD1 (6 bases). The CDR3 totals 13 residues. V shed 3 bases and J shed 6 bases, with 11 bases lying between them. Germline loops: CDR1 KGHSH, CDR2 LQKENI. CDR3 nucleotide sequence: TGTGCCAGCTCACCGAACCACAGGGATGGCTACACCTTC. This codes for CASSPNHRDGYTF.

V is TRBV6-1 and J is TRBJ2-1; D is possibly TRBD2 (6 bases). The V end lost 4 bases, the J end lost 8 bases, and 18 bases lay between the germline ends. The length of the CDR3 is 15 residues. Looked up from germline, CDR1 is MNHNS and CDR2 is SASEGT. The CDR3 DNA reads as TGTGCCAGCAGTGTGTGGCGACTAGGTAGCGATGAGCAGTTCTTC. Its protein product is CASSVWRLGSDEQFF.

This clone was recorded once. The chain has TRBV5-1 and TRBJ2-7; 7 bases are a match to TRBD2. The CDR3 is 12 amino acids. V was clipped by 2 bases and J by 6 bases; unmatched bases: 2. Germline lookup yields CDR1 SGHRS and CDR2 YFSETQ. CDR3 region: CASSFPGGEQYF. The CDR3, as DNA: TGCGCCAGCAGCTTCCCGGGGGGCGAGCAGTACTTC.